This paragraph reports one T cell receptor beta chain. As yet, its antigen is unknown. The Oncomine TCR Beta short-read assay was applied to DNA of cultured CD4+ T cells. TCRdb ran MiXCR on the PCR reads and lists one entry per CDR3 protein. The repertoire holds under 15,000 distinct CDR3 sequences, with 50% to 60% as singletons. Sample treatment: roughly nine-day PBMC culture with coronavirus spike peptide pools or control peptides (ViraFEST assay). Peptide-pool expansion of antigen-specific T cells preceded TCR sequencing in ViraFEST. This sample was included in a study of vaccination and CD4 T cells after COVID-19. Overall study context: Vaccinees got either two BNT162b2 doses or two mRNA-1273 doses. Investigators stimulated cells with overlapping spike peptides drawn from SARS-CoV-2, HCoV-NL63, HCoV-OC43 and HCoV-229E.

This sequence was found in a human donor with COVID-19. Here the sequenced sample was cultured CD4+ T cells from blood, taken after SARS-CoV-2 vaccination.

The CDR3 region is CASSPQISGGYGYTF. The CDR3 nucleotides read TGTGCCAGCTCACCACAAATCTCTGGGGGCTATGGCTACACCTTC. The V call is TRBV18, the J call TRBJ1-2; D is perhaps TRBD1 (5 bases). CDR1 is KGHSH and CDR2 is LQKENI in the germline V gene. This CDR3 is built from 15 residues. V shed 1 base and J shed 4 bases, with 13 bases lying between them. Full variable domain (rest looked up from reference TRBV18 and TRBJ1-2): NAGVMQNPRHLVRRRGQEARLRCSPMKGHSHVYWYRQLPEEGLKFMVYLQKENIIDESGMPKERFSAEFPKEGPSILRIQQVVRGDSAAYFCASSPQISGGYGYTFGSGTRLTVV.